Following are 10 T cell receptor beta chains from one sample sequenced in a study of Graves' ophthalmopathy and Graves' hyperthyroidism. Using RNA transcripts, the TCR beta CDR3 regions were amplified. Following a first-round RT-PCR that used HTBI primers, a second-round multiplex PCR was carried out. MiXCR was run by TCRdb on the multiplex PCR reads, yielding one entry per CDR3 protein. The repertoire holds 400,000 to 500,000 distinct CDR3 sequences, around 21% seen once, with under 3% in the top ten. Sequencing used peripheral blood. The origin of the receptors is a woman aged 18-29 years with stable Graves' hyperthyroidism.

This chain uses TRBV25-1 with TRBJ2-7; 8 nucleotides line up with TRBD1. CDR3 size: 14 residues. CDR1 is MGHDK and CDR2 is SYGVNS in the germline V gene. V was pared by 6 bases and J by 2 bases, with 6 bases of the junction left unmatched. CDR3: CASRKTGATYEQYF. In DNA, the CDR3 is TGTGCCAGCAGGAAGACAGGGGCTACCTACGAGCAGTACTTC.

The V and J genes are TRBV18 and TRBJ1-3, with 8 positions matching TRBD1. Trimming cost V 1 base and J 0 bases; bases outside gene matches: 2. Germline V gene sequence: CDR1 KGHSH, CDR2 LQKENI. The CDR3 extends over 16 amino acids. This chain's CDR3 is CASSPQTGGSGNTIYF. The CDR3 DNA sequence: TGTGCCAGCTCACCACAAACAGGGGGCTCTGGAAACACCATATATTTT.

In its sample, this clonotype was seen many times. The rearrangement joins TRBV20-1 to TRBJ2-7; TRBD2 aligns across 11 bases. Germline V gene sequence: CDR1 DFQATT, CDR2 SNEGSKA (reference sequence). The CDR3 runs to 14 residues. V lost 5 bases and J lost 5; bases outside the gene matches: 8. CDR3 amino acids: CSADIAGGVDEQYF. The CDR3 DNA sequence: TGCAGTGCTGACATAGCGGGAGGGGTCGACGAGCAGTACTTC.

The V and J genes are TRBV5-1 and TRBJ2-7; TRBD1 agrees at 8 bases. Germline loops: CDR1 SGHRS, CDR2 YFSETQ. V was pared by 4 bases and J by 4 bases, with 10 bases of the junction left unmatched. The CDR3 is 15 amino acids. The CDR3 bases are TGCGCCAGCAGCCGGGCAGCAGGGGGCGGGTACGAGCAGTACTTC. Residues: CASSRAAGGGYEQYF.

This clonotype occurred many times. CDR3 bases: TGCAGTGCTAGAGATACCCAGCGAAGGGAGACCCAGTACTTC. Protein product: CSARDTQRRETQYF. V gene TRBV20-1 combines with J gene TRBJ2-5; D is uncertain. CDR1 and CDR2 (germline): DFQATT, SNEGSKA (reference sequence). V was trimmed by 0 bases and J by 5 bases, leaving 13 bases between them. This CDR3 is built from 14 residues.

There are many counts of this clonotype. This chain joins TRBV12-3 or TRBV12-4 and TRBJ2-7, with 12 bases lining up with TRBD2. V lost 6 bases and J lost 3; bases outside the gene matches: 6. This CDR3 spans 15 amino acids. DNA for the CDR3: TGTGCCAGCAGCTTGGGACTAGCGGGCTTCTACGAGCAGTACTTC. Its protein product is CASSLGLAGFYEQYF.

The chain recombines TRBV19 with TRBJ2-7; 9 bases agree with TRBD1. Per the germline V gene, CDR1 is LNHDA and CDR2 is SQIVND (reference sequence). J was trimmed by 2 bases and V by 5 bases; bases with no gene match: 13. The CDR3 is 17 residues long. DNA of the CDR3: TGTGCCAGTAGTCTTGGGCCGGACAGGGGAGTTCCCTACGAGCAGTACTTC. Amino acids: CASSLGPDRGVPYEQYF. Variable domain in full (rest from reference TRBV19 and TRBJ2-7): DGGITQSPKYLFRKEGQNVTLSCEQNLNHDAMYWYRQDPGQGLRLIYYSQIVNDFQKGDIAEGYSVSREKKESFPLTVTSAQKNPTAFYLCASSLGPDRGVPYEQYFGPGTRLTVT.

This chain links TRBV6-1 with TRBJ2-4; 7 nucleotides match TRBD1. The ends lost 5 bases at V and 1 base at J; junction bases unmatched: 5. The CDR3 runs 15 residues. The germline gives CDR1 MNHNS, CDR2 SASEGT. In nucleotides, the CDR3 is TGTGCCAGCAGTAGAGGGGGCCGGGCCAAAAACATTCAGTACTTC. It codes for CASSRGGRAKNIQYF.

This clonotype was seen repeatedly, ten times or more. The chain joins TRBV19 to TRBJ2-5; D is possibly TRBD1 (6 bases). V gave up 6 bases and J gave up 2 bases, with 22 bases separating them. There are 17 residues in the CDR3. The germline gives CDR1 LNHDA, CDR2 SQIVND (reference sequence). CDR3 sequence: CASRQTTGKYLQETQYF. Here the CDR3 DNA reads TGTGCCAGTAGACAAACGACAGGAAAGTACCTACAAGAGACCCAGTACTTC.

There are a few counts of this clonotype. The chain couples TRBV24-1 to TRBJ2-5; D might be TRBD1 (5 bases). Per the germline V gene, CDR1 is KGHDR and CDR2 is SFDVKD. This CDR3 has 13 amino acids. V dropped 8 bases and J dropped 5 bases, with 14 bases sitting between them. CDR3 loop: CATTLDSNETQYF. CDR3 DNA: TGTGCCACCACCCTCGACAGTAACGAGACCCAGTACTTC.